The present T cell receptor beta chain was sequenced within a study of blood T cell repertoires in COVID-19. Study context: Sites across the United States, Italy and Spain contributed samples from acute and convalescent COVID-19. PBMCs, B-cell-depleted T cells, or T cells were the source of the cDNA or gDNA that made up the material.

Original methodology: Amplification of reference gene primers was used by the study to estimate nucleated cell counts. Some clones are missing from TCRdb's copy, which holds only in-frame ones; the method was immunoSEQ multiplex PCR. That table gives V, J and clone size, and the DNA gave D and trimming. The data show more than 20,000 clones, with over 80% seen just once and less than 30% held by the top ten. The CDR3 is made up of 16 amino acids. The J gene is TRBJ2-7, the V gene TRBV21-1; the D call TRBD1 from the table was never checked on the DNA. TRBV21-1 is annotated as a pseudogene. This sequence originates from a human donor with active COVID-19. The donor label of this sample is uncertain. What was sequenced was peripheral blood. CDR3 in DNA: TGTGCCAGCAGCAAAGTTAGGCAGGGGTGGGCCTACGAGCAGTACTTC. Translating gives CASSKVRQGWAYEQYF.